This T cell receptor beta chain was captured in a study of cytomegalovirus exposure and HLA in healthy donors. Study information: A data release that came early held approximately 85 million unique TCRs from HLA-typed donors.

With respect to this clone: Its target is not known.

Study-wide results and limits: In a later analysis, at a false discovery rate of 0.05, roughly 17,000 TCR beta sequences were associated with HLA alleles. Sequencing likely generated an artifact that appeared as a cluster of highly shared sequence variants. Reportedly, cytomegalovirus status was diagnosed with high sensitivity and specificity.

PCR used 60 Vbeta primers and 13 Jbeta primers. Assay used: immunoSEQ multiplex PCR; TCRdb lists only in-frame clones, some missing. The sample has more than 100,000 clones, about 74% seen once. The receptor was isolated from a woman aged 55-70 years in good health and CMV-seronegative. Sequenced input: PBMCs.

CDR3 sequence reads: CASSEGAITYEQYF. The CDR3, as DNA: TGTGCCAGCAGTGAAGGGGCAATTACCTACGAGCAGTACTTC. The rearrangement joins TRBV2 to TRBJ2-7; no definite D call. V dropped 1 base and J dropped 2 bases, with 9 bases sitting between them. Germline CDR1 SNHLY, CDR2 FYNNEI. This CDR3 has 14 amino acids.